One and the same sample provided the 3 T cell receptor beta chains below, sequenced in a study of CD8 T cells in acute hepatitis C reinfection. The table came from immunoSEQ multiplex PCR; TCRdb's copy has only in-frame clones and leaves some out. The data show about 38,000 clones, around 87% seen once. As for time point: naive CD8 control sorted from an acute-time-point sample. The sample was naive CD8+ T cells from PBMCs. These receptors were collected from a man younger than 45 with chronic hepatitis C.

The chain couples TRBV7-9 to TRBJ2-7, with no clear D. CDR3 length: 11 amino acids. The germline V gene has CDR1 SEHNR and CDR2 FQNEAQ (reference sequence). V dropped 6 bases and J dropped 5 bases, with 8 bases sitting between them. The DNA for the CDR3 is TGTGCCAGCAGACGGGCTAACGAGCAGTACTTC. Protein product: CASRRANEQYF.

This rearrangement joins TRBV9 to TRBJ2-1; 7 bases fit TRBD2. Germline V gene lookup returns CDR1 SGDLS and CDR2 YYNGEE. This CDR3 comprises 14 residues. The V and J ends lost 0 bases and 7 bases, in that order; junction bases with no gene match: 4. CDR3 region: CASSVVISGNEQFF. The CDR3 DNA reads as TGTGCCAGCAGCGTAGTTATTAGCGGGAATGAGCAGTTCTTC.

The chain couples TRBV9 to TRBJ1-2, with D hard to call. The germline V gene encodes CDR1 SGDLS and CDR2 YYNGEE. V lost 0 bases, J lost 6 bases, and 12 bases lay in between. The CDR3 consists of 14 residues. CDR3 nucleotide sequence: TGTGCCAGCAGCGTAGCTTCCACTGATAATGGCTACACCTTC. Translated, it gives CASSVASTDNGYTF.